The source of this TCR beta chain is a study of T cells in Graves' hyperthyroidism and ophthalmopathy (dated by TCRdb to about 2019). General notes on the study: Peripheral blood samples were taken at the time of initial diagnosis, prior to any treatment. To identify TCR V-J signatures that set the groups apart, the researchers used a discovery cohort of 90 to 100 patients, made up of 40 to 45 with Graves' ophthalmopathy and about 60 with stable Graves' hyperthyroidism. Prospective prediction of ophthalmopathy was tested in an independent validation cohort of 18 hyperthyroidism patients and around 16 patients who later progressed to ophthalmopathy. For training and testing, the 80 to 100 patients in the discovery cohort were randomly divided in a 7:3 ratio. The study also compared thyroid tissue and blood T-cell repertoires from a handful of Graves' hyperthyroidism patients. Following sampling, methimazole starting at 30 mg daily was given to hyperthyroidism patients, and high-dose intravenous methylprednisolone was given to ophthalmopathy patients. TCR Vbeta CDR3 sequencing of approximately 140 peripheral blood samples (over 40 ophthalmopathy, roughly 72 hyperthyroidism and around 17 progressor patients) is reported in the paper. The paper's findings and limits, for the study overall: Most expanded thyroid clonotypes (frequency above 0.001) were also detected in blood, a finding suggesting that blood repertoires may reflect thyroid immune responses. No statistical method was used to fix the sample size in advance, and group allocation was not hidden from the investigators. In validation, the model predicted progression to ophthalmopathy with around 71% sensitivity and approximately 72% specificity, a median of roughly seven months before onset. A 13 V-J signature model separated ophthalmopathy from stable hyperthyroidism, with around 88% sensitivity and about 81% specificity in cross-validation and 80%/75% in testing.

The CDR3 sequence holds 16 residues, the cysteine and phenylalanine included. This entry keeps only the CDR3 DNA: 48 bases, framed from base 1. CDR1 and CDR2 are drawn from the germline V gene (reference sequence): SEHNR, FQNEAQ. From V the trimming removes 6 bases and from J it removes 5 bases, while the gene matches leave 9 bases of the junction unaccounted for. Stable Graves' hyperthyroidism was defined as the absence of progression to ophthalmopathy over 18 months of follow-up. Hyperthyroidism patients were newly diagnosed, had a disease duration of under 2 months, and were aged 18 to 65 years. The study excluded patients with uncontrolled infections, other autoimmune diseases, pregnancy or lactation. Diagnoses were based on clinical symptoms, serum thyroxine and TRAb, thyroid ultrasound and orbital computed tomography. PBMCs were isolated from about 10 ml of fresh peripheral blood by Ficoll-Paque density gradient centrifugation. Total RNA was extracted using Trizol reagent, and RNA quality was assessed on an Agilent 2100 Bioanalyzer.

This clonotype has a handful of counts. What this receptor recognizes is not known. One base away there is no much larger clone; base qualities are not given. Amplification of TCR beta CDR3 regions was carried out from RNA transcripts. The first round of RT-PCR for the TCR CDR3 was performed with the HTBI primer set and the Qiagen OneStep RT-PCR kit. A second multiplex PCR round built the libraries, followed by size selection and purification. Libraries were sequenced paired-end with 100 bp reads on an Illumina HiSeq2000. The authors' analysis ran thus. SOAPnuke was used to process the raw data, with reads discarded if the reads contained adapters or uncalled bases, had a mean Phred below 15, or lacked an exact constant-primer or identifier match. COPE v1.2.5 was used to merge high-quality paired reads, and clonotypes were defined as unique nucleotide sequences. MiTCR v1.1 was used to align clonotypes to the IMGT TRBV, TRBD and TRBJ reference segments. Analysis was restricted to V-J combinations with a frequency above 0.0001, which covered roughly 99% of repertoires. The TCS score was defined as the ratio of F50 (clonal expansion) to E x V (chaos), calculated using BLOSUM62-based TCRdist between CDR3 peptides within each V-J. Welch's t-statistics and random forest reduced roughly 500 V-J features to roughly 13, which were used in a naive Bayes classifier (R e1071). The raw public data were reprocessed by TCRdb itself: fastp quality trimming at Q25, MiXCR clonotype calling, in-frame beta chains only. Entries that share a CDR3 protein sequence are merged under the most common genes and DNA. TCRdb's processing, not the authors' own work, is the source of the V and J calls. For this sample there are under 800,000 distinct CDR3 sequences; about 14% appear just once. The ten most abundant clones make up 10% of the sample.

Material: blood. The rearrangement combines TRBV7-9 with TRBJ2-1; a stretch of 11 junction bases matches TRBD2. This clonotype was sampled from a woman younger than 30 with Graves' hyperthyroidism. The nucleotide sequence reads TGTGCCAGCAGGTGGCTAGCGGGAGGCTTCAACAATGAGCAGTTCTTC. Translated, it gives CASRWLAGGFNNEQFF.